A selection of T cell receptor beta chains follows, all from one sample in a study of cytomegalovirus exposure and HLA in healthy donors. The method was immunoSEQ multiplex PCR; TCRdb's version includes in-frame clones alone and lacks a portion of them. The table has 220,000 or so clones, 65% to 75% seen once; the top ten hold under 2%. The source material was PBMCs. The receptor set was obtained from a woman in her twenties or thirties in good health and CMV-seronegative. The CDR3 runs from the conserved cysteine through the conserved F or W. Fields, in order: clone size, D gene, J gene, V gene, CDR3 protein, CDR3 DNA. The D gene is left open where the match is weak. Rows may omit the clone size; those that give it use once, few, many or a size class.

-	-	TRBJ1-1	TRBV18	CASSLTMDTEAFF	TGTGCCAGCTCGCTAACCATGGACACTGAAGCTTTCTTT
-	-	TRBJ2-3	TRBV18	CASSRSGTDTQYF	TGTGCCAGCTCACGTTCGGGTACAGATACGCAGTATTTT
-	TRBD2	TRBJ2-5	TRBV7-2	CASRSRASGQETQYF	TGTGCCAGCAGATCGAGAGCTAGCGGTCAAGAGACCCAGTACTTC
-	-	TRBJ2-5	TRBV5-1	CASTLRETQYF	TGCGCCAGCACCCTCCGGGAGACCCAGTACTTC
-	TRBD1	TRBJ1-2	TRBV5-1	CASSWGTGGSHNYGYTF	TGCGCCAGCAGCTGGGGGACAGGGGGCTCTCATAACTATGGCTACACCTTC
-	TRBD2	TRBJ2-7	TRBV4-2	CASSQVGTSSYEQYF	TGTGCCAGCAGCCAAGTGGGGACTAGCAGTTACGAGCAGTACTTC
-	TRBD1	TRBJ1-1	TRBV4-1	CASSTTAGGPNTEAFF	TGCGCCAGCAGCACGACGGCAGGGGGACCGAACACTGAAGCTTTCTTT
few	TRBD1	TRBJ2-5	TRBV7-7	CASSLDREETQYF	TGTGCTAGCAGCTTAGACAGGGAAGAGACCCAGTACTTC
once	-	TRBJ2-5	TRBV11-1	CASRLKETQYF	TGTGCCAGCAGACTTAAAGAGACCCAGTACTTC
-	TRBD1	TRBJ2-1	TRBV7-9	CSSSLARGLGEQFF	TGTTCCAGCAGCTTAGCCAGGGGGCTAGGGGAGCAGTTCTTC
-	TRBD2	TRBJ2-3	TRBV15	CATSREGGGFTDTQYF	TGTGCCACCAGCAGAGAGGGCGGGGGGTTCACAGATACGCAGTATTTT
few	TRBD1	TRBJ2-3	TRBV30	CAWTRRDRGIFYTQYF	TGTGCCTGGACCCGCAGGGACAGGGGGATTTTCTATACGCAGTATTTT